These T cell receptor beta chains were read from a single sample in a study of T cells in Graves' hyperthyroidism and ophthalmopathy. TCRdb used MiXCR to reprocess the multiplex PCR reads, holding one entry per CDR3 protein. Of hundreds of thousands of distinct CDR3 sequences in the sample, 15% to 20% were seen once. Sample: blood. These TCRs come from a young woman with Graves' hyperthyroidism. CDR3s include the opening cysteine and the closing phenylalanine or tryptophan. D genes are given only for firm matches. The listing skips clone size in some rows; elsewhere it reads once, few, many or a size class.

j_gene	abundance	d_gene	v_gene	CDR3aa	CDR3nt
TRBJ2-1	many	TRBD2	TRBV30	CAWRKTSGSNGEQFF	TGTGCCTGGAGGAAAACTAGCGGGAGTAACGGGGAGCAGTTCTTC
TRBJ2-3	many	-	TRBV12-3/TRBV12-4	CASSLRTTATDTQYF	TGTGCCAGCAGTTTAAGGACAACCGCTACAGATACGCAGTATTTT
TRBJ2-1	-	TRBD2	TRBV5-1	CASSLDGETSGNEQFF	TGCGCCAGCAGCTTGGATGGGGAGACTAGCGGGAATGAGCAGTTCTTC
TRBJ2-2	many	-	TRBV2	CASSEEGVYTGELFF	TGTGCCAGCAGTGAAGAAGGCGTTTATACAGGGGAGCTGTTTTTT
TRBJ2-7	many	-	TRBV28	CASSLDEWGESSYEQYF	TGTGCCAGCAGCCTCGATGAATGGGGGGAGAGCTCCTACGAGCAGTACTTC
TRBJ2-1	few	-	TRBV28	CASSHPDYFYEQFF	TGTGCCAGCAGCCATCCGGACTATTTCTATGAGCAGTTCTTC
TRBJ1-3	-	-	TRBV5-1	CASSLWTATGNTIYF	TGCGCCAGCAGCTTATGGACTGCAACTGGAAACACCATATATTTT
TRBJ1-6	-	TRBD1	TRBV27	CASSMRTGLSISYNSPLHF	TGTGCCAGCAGTATGAGGACAGGCCTCTCTATTTCTTATAATTCACCCCTCCACTTT
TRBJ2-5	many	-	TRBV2	CASSEEQGSGVTQYF	TGTGCCAGCAGTGAGGAACAGGGGTCGGGAGTGACCCAGTACTTC
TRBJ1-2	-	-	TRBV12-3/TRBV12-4	CASSLAGGVRYGYTF	TGTGCCAGCAGTTTAGCGGGCGGGGTGCGCTATGGCTACACCTTC
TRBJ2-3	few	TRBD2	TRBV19	CASRTSSGRSDTQYF	TGTGCCAGTAGAACGTCTAGCGGGAGATCAGATACGCAGTATTTT
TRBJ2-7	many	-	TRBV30	CAWSQGGTEPYEQYF	TGTGCCTGGAGTCAAGGCGGGACCGAACCCTACGAGCAGTACTTC
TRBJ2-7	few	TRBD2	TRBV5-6	CASSRSGRYYEQYF	TGTGCCAGCAGCCGGAGCGGGAGGTACTACGAGCAGTACTTC
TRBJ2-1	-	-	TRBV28	CASTHSYNEQFF	TGTGCCAGCACCCACTCCTACAATGAGCAGTTCTTC
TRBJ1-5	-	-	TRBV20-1	CSAGKGQYSNQPQHF	TGCAGTGCTGGGAAAGGACAGTATAGCAATCAGCCCCAGCATTTT
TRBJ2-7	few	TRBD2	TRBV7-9	CASSFPSGVLVGYEQYF	TGTGCCAGCAGCTTCCCTAGCGGGGTTCTCGTCGGATACGAGCAGTACTTC
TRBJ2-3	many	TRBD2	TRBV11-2	CASSTRPGLGTADTQYF	TGTGCCAGCAGCACGAGGCCGGGACTAGGTACCGCAGATACGCAGTATTTT
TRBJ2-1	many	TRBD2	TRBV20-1	CSASGTSGRDEQFF	TGCAGTGCTTCCGGGACTAGCGGGAGGGATGAGCAGTTCTTC
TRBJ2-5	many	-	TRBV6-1	CASHVDGQETQYF	TGTGCCAGCCACGTGGACGGACAAGAGACCCAGTACTTC
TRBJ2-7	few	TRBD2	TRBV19	CASSIAGGHSYEQYF	TGTGCCAGTAGTATAGCGGGAGGCCACTCCTACGAGCAGTACTTC
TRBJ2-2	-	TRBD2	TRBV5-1	CASSPGLAGNTGELFF	TGCGCCAGCAGCCCCGGACTAGCGGGCAACACCGGGGAGCTGTTTTTT
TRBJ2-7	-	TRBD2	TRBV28	CASSPRATSGSEQYF	TGTGCCAGCAGTCCAAGGGCGACTAGCGGGAGCGAGCAGTACTTC
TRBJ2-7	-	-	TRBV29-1	CSVKWSGAYEQYF	TGCAGCGTTAAATGGTCAGGGGCCTACGAGCAGTACTTC
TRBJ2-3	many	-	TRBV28	CASSFRQKGRDTQYF	TGTGCCAGCAGTTTCCGCCAGAAGGGACGGGATACGCAGTATTTT
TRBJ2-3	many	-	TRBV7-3	CASSLKRTSTDTQYF	TGTGCCAGCAGCTTAAAGCGAACTAGCACAGATACGCAGTATTTT
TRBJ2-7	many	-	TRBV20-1	CSASSGRIYEQYF	TGCAGTGCTAGTTCGGGACGGATCTACGAGCAGTACTTC
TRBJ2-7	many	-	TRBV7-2	CASSQAPHIYDYEQYF	TGTGCCAGCAGCCAGGCCCCCCATATCTACGACTACGAGCAGTACTTC
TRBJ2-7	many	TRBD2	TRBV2	CASRRAGGYEQYF	TGTGCCAGCAGAAGAGCGGGAGGTTACGAGCAGTACTTC
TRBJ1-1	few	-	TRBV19	CASSIPGGSNTEAFF	TGTGCCAGTAGTATCCCCGGGGGCTCGAACACTGAAGCTTTCTTT
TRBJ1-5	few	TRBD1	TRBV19	CASSPGTGASNQPQHF	TGTGCCAGTAGTCCCGGGACAGGGGCGAGCAATCAGCCCCAGCATTTT
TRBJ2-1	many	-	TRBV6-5	CASSYSPARREINEQFF	TGTGCCAGCAGTTACTCCCCGGCCCGACGGGAGATCAATGAGCAGTTCTTC
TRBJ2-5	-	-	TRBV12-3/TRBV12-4	CASSPWGPQETQYF	TGTGCCAGCAGTCCCTGGGGGCCCCAAGAGACCCAGTACTTC
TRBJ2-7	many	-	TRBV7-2	CASSPSGVQSYEQYF	TGTGCCAGCAGTCCCTCAGGCGTTCAGTCCTACGAGCAGTACTTC
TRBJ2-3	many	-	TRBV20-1	CSARRQASTDTQYF	TGCAGTGCTAGGAGGCAGGCGAGCACAGATACGCAGTATTTT
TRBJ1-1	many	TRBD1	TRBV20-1	CSAREDRVNTEAFF	TGCAGTGCTAGAGAGGACAGGGTAAACACTGAAGCTTTCTTT
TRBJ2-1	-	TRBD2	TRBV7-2	CASRALAGGFNEQFF	TGTGCCAGCAGGGCTCTAGCGGGAGGTTTCAATGAGCAGTTCTTC
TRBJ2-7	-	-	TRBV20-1	CSARSGNYEQYF	TGCAGTGCTAGATCGGGGAACTACGAGCAGTACTTC
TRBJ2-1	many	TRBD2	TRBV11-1	CASSLASGSSNEQFF	TGTGCCAGCAGCTTAGCGAGCGGGAGTTCAAATGAGCAGTTCTTC
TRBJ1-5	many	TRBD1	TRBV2	CASSPGTVQPQHF	TGTGCCAGCAGTCCCGGGACAGTTCAGCCCCAGCATTTT
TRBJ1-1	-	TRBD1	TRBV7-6	CASSSGQAARAFF	TGTGCCAGCAGTTCCGGACAGGCCGCTAGGGCTTTCTTT
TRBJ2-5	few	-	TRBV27	CTSGKLQETQYF	TGTACCAGCGGTAAACTCCAAGAGACCCAGTACTTC
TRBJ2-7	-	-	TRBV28	CASSFFMANLGQSTYEQYF	TGTGCCAGCAGTTTTTTTATGGCGAATTTAGGACAATCGACCTACGAGCAGTACTTC
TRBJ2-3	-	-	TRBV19	CASTPGGLAVITDTQYF	TGTGCCAGTACCCCAGGGGGGCTAGCGGTCATCACAGATACGCAGTATTTT
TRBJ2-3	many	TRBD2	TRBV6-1	CASGPLAGGTDTQYF	TGTGCCAGCGGCCCACTAGCGGGAGGCACAGATACGCAGTATTTT
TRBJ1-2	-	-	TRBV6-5	CASSYSRGARGYTF	TGTGCCAGCAGTTACTCCCGGGGGGCTCGGGGCTACACCTTC
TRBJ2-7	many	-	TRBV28	CASHRTAAYEQYF	TGTGCCAGTCATCGGACCGCGGCCTACGAGCAGTACTTC
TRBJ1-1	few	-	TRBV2	CASKSVAGKDAFF	TGTGCCAGCAAATCGGTGGCGGGAAAGGACGCTTTCTTT
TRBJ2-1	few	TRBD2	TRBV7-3	CTSSLAGGGNEQFF	TGTACCAGCAGCTTAGCGGGAGGGGGGAATGAGCAGTTCTTC
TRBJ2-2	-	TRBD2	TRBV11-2	CASSFRTSGMSGELFF	TGTGCCAGCAGCTTCCGGACTAGCGGGATGTCCGGGGAGCTGTTTTTT
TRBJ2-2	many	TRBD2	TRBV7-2	CASSLAASGYTGELFF	TGTGCCAGCAGCTTGGCCGCTAGCGGATACACCGGGGAGCTGTTTTTT
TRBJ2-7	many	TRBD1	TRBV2	CASRVGQVSYEQYF	TGTGCCAGCAGAGTAGGACAGGTCTCCTACGAGCAGTACTTC
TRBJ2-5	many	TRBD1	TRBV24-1	CATSAHRQGQETQYF	TGTGCCACCAGTGCCCATAGACAGGGCCAAGAGACCCAGTACTTC
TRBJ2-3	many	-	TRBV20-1	CSAPGGGTDTQYF	TGCAGTGCTCCGGGGGGCGGCACAGATACGCAGTATTTT
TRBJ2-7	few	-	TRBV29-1	CSVTDAIGLALYEQYF	TGCAGCGTTACTGACGCCATAGGTCTAGCCCTCTACGAGCAGTACTTC